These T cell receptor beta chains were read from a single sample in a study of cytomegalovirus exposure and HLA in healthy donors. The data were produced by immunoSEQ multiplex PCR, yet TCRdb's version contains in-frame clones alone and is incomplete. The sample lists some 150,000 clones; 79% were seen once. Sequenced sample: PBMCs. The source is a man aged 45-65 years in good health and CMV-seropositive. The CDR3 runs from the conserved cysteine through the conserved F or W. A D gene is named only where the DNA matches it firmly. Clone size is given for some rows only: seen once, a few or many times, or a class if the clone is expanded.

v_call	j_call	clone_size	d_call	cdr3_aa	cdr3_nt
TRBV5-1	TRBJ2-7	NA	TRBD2	CASSTTSGSAYEQYF	TGCGCCAGCAGCACGACTAGCGGGAGTGCCTACGAGCAGTACTTC
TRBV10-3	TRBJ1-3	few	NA	CAISGQRVNSGNTIYF	TGTGCCATCAGTGGACAGAGAGTAAATTCTGGAAACACCATATATTTT
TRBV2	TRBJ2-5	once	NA	CASIAGETQYF	TGTGCCAGCATCGCCGGGGAGACCCAGTACTTC
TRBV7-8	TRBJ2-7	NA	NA	CASSRRSYEQYF	TGTGCCAGCAGCCGCCGGTCTTACGAGCAGTACTTC
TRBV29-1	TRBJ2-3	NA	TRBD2	CSVEGGGGSNIGTDTQYF	TGCAGCGTTGAAGGGGGTGGCGGGAGCAATATTGGCACAGATACGCAGTATTTT
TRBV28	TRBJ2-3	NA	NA	CASSFSAGGTDTQYF	TGTGCCAGCAGTTTTTCGGCGGGCGGCACAGATACGCAGTATTTT
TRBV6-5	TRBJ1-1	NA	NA	CASSHPGYTEAFF	TGTGCCAGCTCCCACCCGGGGTACACTGAAGCTTTCTTT
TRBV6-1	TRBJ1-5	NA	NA	CASSGVREGDNQPQHF	TGTGCCAGCAGTGGCGTCAGGGAAGGGGACAATCAGCCCCAGCATTTT
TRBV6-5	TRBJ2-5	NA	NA	CASRPGVAEVETQYF	TGTGCCAGCAGACCCGGGGTAGCGGAGGTGGAGACCCAGTACTTC
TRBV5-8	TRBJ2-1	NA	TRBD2	CASSLLAGGWDEQFF	TGTGCCAGCAGCCTCCTAGCGGGGGGGTGGGATGAGCAGTTCTTC
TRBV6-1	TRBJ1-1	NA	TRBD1	CASRTDRAWGTEAFF	TGTGCCAGCAGGACGGACAGGGCGTGGGGAACTGAAGCTTTCTTT
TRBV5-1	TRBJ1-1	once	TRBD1	CASSFATGDTEAFF	TGCGCCAGCAGCTTTGCGACAGGGGACACTGAAGCTTTCTTT
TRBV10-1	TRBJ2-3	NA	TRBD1	CASSETGAATDTQYF	TGCGCCAGCAGTGAGACAGGGGCAGCCACAGATACGCAGTATTTT
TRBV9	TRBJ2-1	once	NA	CASSSRDWGHEQFF	TGTGCCAGCAGCTCGCGAGACTGGGGACACGAGCAGTTCTTC
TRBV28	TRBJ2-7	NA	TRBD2	CASSLVAGGHEQYF	TGTGCCAGCAGTTTGGTAGCGGGAGGCCACGAGCAGTACTTC
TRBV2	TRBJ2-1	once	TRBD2	CASSETGTSGSNEQFF	TGTGCCAGCAGTGAAACCGGGACTAGCGGGAGTAATGAGCAGTTCTTC